Included here is one TCR beta chain sequence, with context. Antigen unknown. These data are taken from a study of cytomegalovirus exposure and HLA in healthy donors. Notes on the study in general: Trimming of TCR beta V- and J-genes showed a link, identified in a later analysis, to a missense DCLRE1C variant. A likely sequencing artifact accounted for one observed cluster of highly shared sequence variants.

Trimming took 4 bases from V and 0 from J, leaving 10 bases between them. The CDR3 is 14 residues long. Germline CDR1 and CDR2: SGDLS and YYNGEE. Donors in the study were healthy people who gave bone marrow. The PCR contained 60 Vbeta and 13 Jbeta primers. Using immunoSEQ multiplex PCR, the repertoire was profiled, and TCRdb retains in-frame clones only, with some absent. The data contain 150,000 to 200,000 clones, about 70% of them seen just once; the ten biggest clones take up roughly 1.9%. Sequencing used PBMCs. This TCR came from a woman aged 25 to 39 in good health and CMV-seronegative. This chain links TRBV9 with TRBJ1-1; D gene unclear. For the CDR3, the DNA is TGTGCCAGCAGCCCGCAACCGGTGAACACTGAAGCTTTCTTT. Translating it yields CASSPQPVNTEAFF. Looking up the rest from reference TRBV9 and TRBJ1-1 gives the full variable domain: DSGVTQTPKHLITATGQRVTLRCSPRSGDLSVYWYQQSLDQGLQFLIQYYNGEERAKGNILERFSAQQFPDLHSELNLSSLELGDSALYFCASSPQPVNTEAFFGQGTRLTVV.